What follows are 4 T cell receptor beta chains derived from one specimen sequenced in a study of T-cell memory formation after mild COVID-19. TCRdb itself ran the 5' RACE reads through MiXCR, one entry per CDR3 protein. Here the sample spans 450,000 or so distinct CDR3 sequences, about 20% being singletons. The sequencing input was PBMCs or a T cell subset sorted from them (not recorded which). Receptors were obtained from an adult woman who had mild COVID-19 (a few samples of this study predate the infection). Cell type and time point are not known.

This clonotype was counted only a few times. V usage is TRBV5-1 and J usage is TRBJ2-3; 11 nucleotides match TRBD1. The germline CDR1 and CDR2 sequences are SGHRS and YFSETQ. This CDR3 comprises 15 residues. With V trimmed by 3 bases and J by 7 bases, 7 bases remained unmatched. CDR3 region: CASSWPGQGEYTQYF. Written as DNA, the CDR3 is TGCGCCAGCAGCTGGCCGGGACAGGGGGAGTATACGCAGTATTTT.

This clonotype was recorded many times. The chain has TRBV11-2 and TRBJ2-2; TRBD2 is a possible D gene (6 bases). The CDR3 length is 15 residues. In germline, CDR1 is SGHAT, CDR2 FQNNGV. V lost 3 bases and J lost 3, with 11 bases in between. The CDR3 region is CASSLEGLYTGELFF. The CDR3 bases are TGTGCCAGCAGCTTGGAGGGGCTCTACACCGGGGAGCTGTTTTTT.

The chain combines TRBV20-1 with TRBJ2-3; D remains ambiguous. The CDR3 sequence is 18 residues long. From germline, CDR1 is DFQATT and CDR2 SNEGSKA (reference sequence). Trimming stripped 1 base from V and 2 bases from J, with 22 bases between. As DNA, the CDR3 is TGCAGTGCTAGAGGTAAAGAAGGTCGGCGAAAACCCACAGATACGCAGTATTTT. It translates to CSARGKEGRRKPTDTQYF.

In its sample, this clonotype was seen a few times. The chain recombines TRBV6-5 with TRBJ1-5, with TRBD1 matching 7 bases. CDR1 is MNHEY and CDR2 is SVGAGI in the germline V gene. The length of the CDR3 is 16 residues. Germline trimming cut 5 bases from V and 5 bases from J; bases unmatched to any gene: 12. The CDR3 DNA follows: TGTGCCAGCAGTAGTTCTAGACAGGGTCTGGATCAGCCCCAGCATTTT. The encoded protein is CASSSSRQGLDQPQHF.